This TCR beta chain derives from a study of cytomegalovirus exposure and HLA in healthy donors. This PCR relied on a set of 60 Vbeta primers and 13 Jbeta primers. The data were produced by immunoSEQ multiplex PCR, yet TCRdb's version contains in-frame clones alone and is incomplete. The sample consists of under 150,000 clones, around 77% of them appearing once. It was healthy bone marrow donors who served as donors. The CDR3 is 14 residues long. V lost 4 bases and J 2 bases, leaving 12 bases between the germline ends. Germline V CDR1 and CDR2: SNHLY, FYNNEI. With respect to this clone: No antigen is known for it.

Whole-study findings and limits: A later analysis appeared to link common viral pathogens to several of the most significant clusters. Many donors shared some public TCRs, even though most TCR sequences were rare. About 87% or about 30% of the time was how often most TCR beta V segments were productive, according to an earlier analysis.

Material for sequencing was PBMCs. This receptor was obtained from a woman aged 55-69 years in good health and CMV-seronegative. The J gene is TRBJ2-7, the V gene TRBV2; tentative D call: TRBD1 (6 bases). CDR3 residues: CASSVQGHPYEQYF. The CDR3 DNA sequence: TGTGCCAGCAGTGTCCAGGGGCACCCCTACGAGCAGTACTTC.